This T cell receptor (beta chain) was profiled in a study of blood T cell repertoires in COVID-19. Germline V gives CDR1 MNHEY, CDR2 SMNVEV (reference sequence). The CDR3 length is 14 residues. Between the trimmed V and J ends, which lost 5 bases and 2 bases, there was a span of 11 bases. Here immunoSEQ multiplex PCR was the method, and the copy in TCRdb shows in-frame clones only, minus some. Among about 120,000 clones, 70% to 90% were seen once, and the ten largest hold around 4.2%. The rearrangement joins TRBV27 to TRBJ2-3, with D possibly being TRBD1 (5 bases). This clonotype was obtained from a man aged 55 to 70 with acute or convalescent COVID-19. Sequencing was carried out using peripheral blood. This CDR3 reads CASSLQVSTDTQYF. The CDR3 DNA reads TGTGCCAGCAGTCTACAGGTTTCCACAGATACGCAGTATTTT.